Shown below are 27 T cell receptor beta chains from a single sample sequenced in a study of blood T cell repertoires in COVID-19. Profiled with immunoSEQ multiplex PCR; TCRdb holds only in-frame clones, not every one. The repertoire includes more than 250,000 clones, more than 75% of them detected once, and 1% sits in the top ten. Sample: peripheral blood. The receptors were sampled from a man in his fifties with active or convalescent COVID-19.

This chain joins TRBV9 and TRBJ1-1; D is undetermined. Germline V gene lookup returns CDR1 SGDLS and CDR2 YYNGEE. The CDR3 has 15 amino acids. The V gene lost 0 bases and the J gene lost 0 bases, with 9 bases spanning the gap. CDR3 protein: CASSVAPGMNTEAFF. The DNA for the CDR3 is TGTGCCAGCAGCGTAGCCCCGGGGATGAACACTGAAGCTTTCTTT. The complete variable domain, with remaining parts taken from reference TRBV9 and TRBJ1-1, reads DSGVTQTPKHLITATGQRVTLRCSPRSGDLSVYWYQQSLDQGLQFLIQYYNGEERAKGNILERFSAQQFPDLHSELNLSSLELGDSALYFCASSVAPGMNTEAFFGQGTRLTVV.

The CDR3 DNA is TGTGCCAGCAGTTTCCGGGTGAACACCGGGGAGCTGTTTTTT. This translates into CASSFRVNTGELFF. V usage is TRBV7-2 and J usage is TRBJ2-2; D not resolved. The germline V gene encodes CDR1 SGHTA and CDR2 FQGNSA. The CDR3 has 14 residues. Trimming cost V 6 bases and J 1 base, with 9 bases left between them.

The J gene is TRBJ2-5, the V gene TRBV5-4; 7 bases line up with TRBD1. Germline assignment: CDR1 SGHNT and CDR2 YYREEE (reference sequence). Losses at the gene ends were 3 bases for V and 7 bases for J; bases not matched to a gene: 12. This CDR3 region has 15 residues. CDR3 residues: CASSSRGQSGGTQYF. In DNA form, the CDR3 reads TGTGCCAGCAGCTCGAGGGGACAGTCCGGAGGGACCCAGTACTTC. Filled out from reference TRBV5-4 and TRBJ2-5, the complete variable domain reads ETGVTQSPTHLIKTRGQQVTLRCSSQSGHNTVSWYQQALGQGPQFIFQYYREEENGRGNFPPRFSGLQFPNYSSELNVNALELDDSALYLCASSSRGQSGGTQYFGPGTRLLVL.

The gene calls are TRBV2 and TRBJ1-6; D is perhaps TRBD1 (5 bases). Trimming shortened V by 3 bases and J by 8 bases, and 8 bases separated the two germline ends. Germline V CDR1 and CDR2: SNHLY, FYNNEI. This CDR3 has 13 amino acids. The CDR3 loop reads CASSDRDDSPLHF. CDR3 in DNA: TGTGCCAGCAGTGACAGGGATGATTCACCCCTCCACTTT. Drawing the rest from reference TRBV2 and TRBJ1-6, the complete variable domain is EPEVTQTPSHQVTQMGQEVILRCVPISNHLYFYWYRQILGQKVEFLVSFYNNEISEKSEIFDDQFSVERPDGSNFTLKIRSTKLEDSAMYFCASSDRDDSPLHFGNGTRLTVT.

The V call is TRBV6-1, the J call TRBJ2-7, with 8 bases identical to TRBD1. The CDR3 runs 14 residues. Germline V gene lookup returns CDR1 MNHNS and CDR2 SASEGT. J was trimmed by 4 bases and V by 2 bases; bases with no gene match: 4. The CDR3 DNA is TGTGCCAGCAGTGAAATGGACAGGGAGTACGAGCAGTACTTC. Its translation is CASSEMDREYEQYF.

This chain connects TRBV9 to TRBJ1-4; 10 bases agree with TRBD1. Germline trimming cut 2 bases from V and 5 bases from J; bases unmatched to any gene: 3. The CDR3 runs 15 residues. Germline V gene lookup returns CDR1 SGDLS and CDR2 YYNGEE. For the CDR3, the DNA is TGTGCCAGCAGCGTCGGGACAGGGGTAAATGAAAAACTGTTTTTT. Residues: CASSVGTGVNEKLFF.

This clone was counted only a few times. The chain employs TRBV10-3 and TRBJ2-7; 14 nucleotides align to TRBD2. The CDR3 is 14 amino acids. V shed 9 bases, J shed 3 bases, and the junction held 4 bases outside the gene matches. The germline V gene encodes CDR1 ENHRY and CDR2 SYGVKD. The CDR3 region is CAIRTSGGNYEQYF. The DNA for the CDR3 is TGTGCCATTCGGACTAGCGGGGGGAACTACGAGCAGTACTTC.

This rearrangement joins TRBV19 to TRBJ2-3, with 14 bases that match TRBD2. The CDR3 has 14 amino acids. CDR1 LNHDA and CDR2 SQIVND come from the germline V gene (reference sequence). V lost 10 bases, J lost 2 bases, and 2 bases stayed unmatched. This CDR3 reads CATGLAGATDTQYF. The DNA of the CDR3 is TGTGCCACGGGACTAGCGGGAGCCACAGATACGCAGTATTTT.

The rearrangement uses TRBV13 and TRBJ1-3; no reliable D call. The CDR3 has 16 amino acids. V was cut by 7 bases and J by 0 bases, with 16 bases left in between. Per germline, CDR1 PRHDT and CDR2 FYEKMQ (reference sequence). This CDR3 is CASTDGGGNSGNTIYF. For the CDR3, the DNA is TGTGCCAGCACCGACGGAGGAGGCAACTCTGGAAACACCATATATTTT.

J is TRBJ2-5 and V is TRBV5-1; 8 nucleotides align to TRBD1. The V gene end was trimmed by 2 bases and the J gene end by 1 base; junction bases not matched to a gene: 4. Per germline, CDR1 SGHRS and CDR2 YFSETQ. The CDR3 length is 15 residues. The CDR3 loop is CASSLEDRGQETQYF. The CDR3 nucleotides read TGCGCCAGCAGCTTAGAAGACAGGGGCCAAGAGACCCAGTACTTC.

The chain is built from TRBV7-9 and TRBJ1-1; TRBD1 matches at 7 bases. J gave up 8 bases and V 0 bases, and 6 bases lay outside the gene matches. Germline V gene data show CDR1 as SEHNR and CDR2 as FQNEAQ (reference sequence). The CDR3 is made up of 14 amino acids. CDR3 protein: CASSLATGRSEAFF. The CDR3 DNA sequence: TGTGCCAGCAGCTTAGCGACAGGGAGATCCGAAGCTTTCTTT.

Concerning this clone itself: In the same sample, other DNA sequences code for this CDR3. The rearrangement links TRBV28 to TRBJ1-5; unclear D gene. The CDR3 totals 12 residues. V was trimmed by 5 bases and J by 3 bases, leaving 5 bases between them. Germline loops: CDR1 MDHEN, CDR2 SYDVKM. As DNA, the CDR3 is TGTGCCAGCAGTCCGGTCAATCAGCCCCAGCATTTT. Encoded protein: CASSPVNQPQHF. Full variable domain (rest looked up from reference TRBV28 and TRBJ1-5): DVKVTQSSRYLVKRTGEKVFLECVQDMDHENMFWYRQDPGLGLRLIYFSYDVKMKEKGDIPEGYSVSREKKERFSLILESASTNQTSMYLCASSPVNQPQHFGDGTRLSIL.

The chain couples TRBV12-3 or TRBV12-4 to TRBJ1-5, with D perhaps TRBD1 (6 bases). CDR3 size: 13 residues. V was clipped by 6 bases and J by 6 bases, with 12 bases between them. This CDR3 is CASRYGQIQPQHF. The CDR3 bases are TGTGCCAGCAGGTATGGACAGATTCAGCCCCAGCATTTT.

The V call is TRBV11-1, the J call TRBJ2-7; 10 bases map to TRBD1. The germline V gene encodes CDR1 SGHAT and CDR2 FQDESV (reference sequence). Germline trimming cut 5 bases from V and 3 bases from J; bases unmatched to any gene: 7. CDR3 length equals 15 residues. The CDR3 DNA is TGTGCCAGCAGCAACCTGGACAGGGGGGTCTACGAGCAGTACTTC. It translates to CASSNLDRGVYEQYF. Full variable domain (remainder filled in from reference TRBV11-1 and TRBJ2-7): EAEVAQSPRYKITEKSQAVAFWCDPISGHATLYWYRQILGQGPELLVQFQDESVVDDSQLPKDRFSAERLKGVDSTLKIQPAELGDSAMYLCASSNLDRGVYEQYFGPGTRLTVT.

CDR3 in DNA: TGTGCCAGCAGAACAGGGGGGTCGAGCTCCTACGAGCAGTACTTC. Its protein product is CASRTGGSSSYEQYF. This chain joins TRBV28 and TRBJ2-7; 8 bases are a match to TRBD1. CDR3 size: 15 residues. After removal of 6 bases from V and 0 bases from J, the junction contained 7 bases not matched to a gene. Per germline, CDR1 MDHEN and CDR2 SYDVKM.

The gene calls are TRBV2 and TRBJ2-5, with D possibly TRBD2 on 6 matching bases. The germline CDR1 and CDR2 sequences are SNHLY and FYNNEI. Trimming stripped 3 bases from V and 5 bases from J, with 13 bases between. The CDR3 covers 14 residues. Here the CDR3 reads CASSEHMGGETQYF. The CDR3 DNA is TGTGCCAGCAGTGAGCATATGGGAGGTGAGACCCAGTACTTC.

The chain uses TRBV28 and TRBJ2-2; perhaps TRBD1 as D (5 bases). The CDR3 contains 15 residues. Trimming shortened V by 2 bases and J by 1 base, and 8 bases separated the two germline ends. The germline V gene encodes CDR1 MDHEN and CDR2 SYDVKM. The CDR3 DNA reads TGTGCCAGCAGTTTAGGGGCAGGGAACACCGGGGAGCTGTTTTTT. Translating gives CASSLGAGNTGELFF.

The genes are TRBV9 and TRBJ1-2, with D maybe TRBD1 (5 bases). V lost 0 bases, J lost 8 bases, and 11 bases lay in between. The germline V gene has CDR1 SGDLS and CDR2 YYNGEE. The CDR3 sequence is 13 residues long. The CDR3 here is CASSVGNRPGYTF. CDR3 sequence (DNA): TGTGCCAGCAGCGTAGGGAACAGGCCAGGCTACACCTTC.

The CDR3 reads CASSLSGGPLRELFF. The CDR3 region has the DNA TGTGCCAGCAGCTTAAGCGGGGGGCCCCTCCGGGAGCTGTTTTTT. The chain uses TRBV7-9 and TRBJ2-2; 9 bases are a match to TRBD2. The CDR3 contains 15 residues. Germline V lookup: CDR1 SEHNR, CDR2 FQNEAQ (reference sequence). The J segment lost 9 bases and the V segment lost 2 bases, leaving 7 bases of the junction unmatched.

As concerns this clone: Other DNA sequences within the sample encode an identical CDR3. This chain links TRBV2 with TRBJ1-5; 7 bases line up with TRBD1. Germline loops: CDR1 SNHLY, CDR2 FYNNEI. Trimming removed 5 bases from V and 4 bases from J; junction bases left unmatched: 5. The CDR3 totals 14 residues. The CDR3 nucleotides read TGTGCCAGCAGTCCGACAGGGAGAAATCAGCCCCAGCATTTT. This encodes CASSPTGRNQPQHF.

V and J are TRBV28 and TRBJ2-1, with D unclear. CDR3 size: 11 residues. V shed 1 base and J shed 9 bases, with 4 bases lying between them. Germline lookup yields CDR1 MDHEN and CDR2 SYDVKM. For the CDR3, the DNA is TGTGCCAGCAGTTTATTGAGTGAGCAGTTCTTC. Encoded protein: CASSLLSEQFF.

CDR3 nucleotides: TGTGCCAGCAGCGAACTAGCGGGGAGTTCAGATACGCAGTATTTT. Its protein is CASSELAGSSDTQYF. V usage is TRBV7-6 and J usage is TRBJ2-3, with 10 bases lining up with TRBD2. J lost 4 bases, V lost 5 bases, and 6 bases had no gene match. Germline V gene sequence: CDR1 SGHVS, CDR2 FNYEAQ. The CDR3 contains 15 residues. The full variable domain, completed using reference TRBV7-6 and TRBJ2-3, is GAGVSQSPRYKVTKRGQDVALRCDPISGHVSLYWYRQALGQGPEFLTYFNYEAQQDKSGLPNDRFSAERPEGSISTLTIQRTEQRDSAMYRCASSELAGSSDTQYFGPGTRLTVL.

V gene TRBV7-2 combines with J gene TRBJ1-5, with 7 bases that match TRBD1. The trim removed 5 bases at V and 2 bases at J, leaving 6 bases unmatched. The germline gives CDR1 SGHTA, CDR2 FQGNSA. CDR3 length equals 15 residues. CDR3 amino acids: CASSPLTGGNQPQHF. As DNA, the CDR3 is TGTGCCAGCAGCCCCCTAACAGGGGGCAATCAGCCCCAGCATTTT.

The chain joins TRBV5-1 to TRBJ1-2; TRBD1 might be the D (5 bases). The germline V and J ends were trimmed by 0 bases and 0 bases, with 15 bases remaining between them. CDR3 length equals 17 residues. Germline assignment: CDR1 SGHRS and CDR2 YFSETQ. CDR3 in amino acids: CASSLGAGQGTNYGYTF. CDR3 DNA sequence: TGCGCCAGCAGCTTGGGCGCTGGGCAGGGAACTAACTATGGCTACACCTTC.

This clone appeared once. The J gene is TRBJ2-3, the V gene TRBV6-1; tentatively, D is TRBD1 (6 bases). Germline-derived CDR1 and CDR2 are MNHNS and SASEGT. The CDR3 consists of 15 residues. The V and J ends lost 1 base and 2 bases respectively, with 10 bases between them. In nucleotides, the CDR3 is TGTGCCAGCAGTGAAGGGGGGCCCACCACAGATACGCAGTATTTT. Translating gives CASSEGGPTTDTQYF.

The V gene is TRBV9, the J gene TRBJ2-7, with TRBD2 identical over 7 bases. V gave up 3 bases and J gave up 0 bases; unmatched junction bases: 6. The CDR3 has 15 amino acids. In germline, CDR1 is SGDLS, CDR2 YYNGEE. Here the CDR3 reads CASSARGGSSYEQYF. The CDR3 nucleotides are TGTGCCAGCAGCGCGAGGGGAGGGAGCTCCTACGAGCAGTACTTC.

The rearrangement uses TRBV15 and TRBJ2-6; a possible D gene is TRBD2 (6 bases). Trimming shortened V by 3 bases and J by 0 bases, and 9 bases separated the two germline ends. Germline lookup yields CDR1 LNHNV and CDR2 YYDKDF (reference sequence). The CDR3 sequence is 16 residues long. The CDR3 coding sequence is TGTGCCACCAGCAGGGAGGGGTACTCTGGGGCCAACGTCCTGACTTTC. This codes for CATSREGYSGANVLTF.